This T cell receptor (beta chain) stems from a study of OX40 agonist ivuxolimab in advanced cancers. Study-wide results and limits: Dose levels from 0.1 to 3.0 mg/kg saw CD4+ and CD8+ blood T cells expand clonally by week 6. Among the lowest levels of clonal expansion were found in partial responders at 0.1-3.0 mg/kg.

Clones were read by immunoSEQ multiplex PCR, and TCRdb kept only the in-frame ones, dropping some. This table has about 110,000 clones, around 93% appearing once. As for this clone: The antigen is not known.

CDR3 length: 15 residues. Deletions cut 3 bases from V and 2 bases from J, with 11 bases between. The V gene's germline CDR1 is SGHTA and CDR2 FQGNSA. Sequenced material: CD4+ or CD8+ T cells sorted from blood, taken in a trial of the OX40 agonist ivuxolimab. The receptor was isolated from an adult with an advanced solid tumor such as melanoma, head and neck, liver or kidney cancer. The chain uses TRBV7-2 and TRBJ1-5; D is possibly TRBD1 (5 bases). In nucleotides, the CDR3 is TGTGCCAGCAGCTTGACTCCGGGGGGCAATCAGCCCCAGCATTTT. Translating it yields CASSLTPGGNQPQHF.